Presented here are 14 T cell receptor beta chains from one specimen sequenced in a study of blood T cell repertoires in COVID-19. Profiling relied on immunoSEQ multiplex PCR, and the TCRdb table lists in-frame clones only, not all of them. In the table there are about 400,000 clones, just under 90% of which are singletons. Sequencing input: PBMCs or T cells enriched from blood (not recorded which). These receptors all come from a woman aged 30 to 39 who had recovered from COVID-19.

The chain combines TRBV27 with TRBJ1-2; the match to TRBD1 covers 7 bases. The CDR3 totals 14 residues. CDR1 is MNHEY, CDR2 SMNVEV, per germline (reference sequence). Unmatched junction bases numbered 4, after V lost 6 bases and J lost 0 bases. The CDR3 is CASRRQGANYGYTF. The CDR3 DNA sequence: TGTGCCAGCAGGAGACAGGGAGCTAACTATGGCTACACCTTC.

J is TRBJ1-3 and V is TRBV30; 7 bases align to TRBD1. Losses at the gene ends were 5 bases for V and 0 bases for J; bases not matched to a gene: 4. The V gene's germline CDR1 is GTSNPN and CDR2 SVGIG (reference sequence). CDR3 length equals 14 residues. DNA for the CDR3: TGTGCCTGGGCACAGGGGATCTCTGGAAACACCATATATTTT. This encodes CAWAQGISGNTIYF. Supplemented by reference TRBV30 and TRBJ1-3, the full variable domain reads SQTIHQWPATLVQPVGSPLSLECTVEGTSNPNLYWYRQAAGRGLQLLFYSVGIGQISSEVPQNLSASRPQDRQFILSSKKLLLSDSGFYLCAWAQGISGNTIYFGEGSWLTVV.

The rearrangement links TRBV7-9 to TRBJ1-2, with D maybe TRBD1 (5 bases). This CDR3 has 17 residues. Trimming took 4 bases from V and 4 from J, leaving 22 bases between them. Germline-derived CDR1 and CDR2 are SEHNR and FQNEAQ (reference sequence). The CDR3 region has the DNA TGTGCCAGCAGCTCGGGGACTGGCCCCGGCTTTGGCTATGGCTACACCTTC. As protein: CASSSGTGPGFGYGYTF.

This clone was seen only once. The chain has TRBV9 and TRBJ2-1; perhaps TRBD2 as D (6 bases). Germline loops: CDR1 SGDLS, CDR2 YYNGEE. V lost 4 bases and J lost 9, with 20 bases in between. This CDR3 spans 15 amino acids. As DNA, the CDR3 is TGTGCCAGCAGCCCCCCGAATGGGATCGGGAGTGAGCAGTTCTTC. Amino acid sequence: CASSPPNGIGSEQFF.

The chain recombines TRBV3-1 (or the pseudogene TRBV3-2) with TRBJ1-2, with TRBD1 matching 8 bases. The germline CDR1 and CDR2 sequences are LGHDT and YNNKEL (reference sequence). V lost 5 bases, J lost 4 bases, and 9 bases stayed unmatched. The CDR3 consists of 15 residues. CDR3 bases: TGTGCCAGCAGCACCTGGACAGGGTCGGGCTATGGCTACACCTTC. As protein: CASSTWTGSGYGYTF.

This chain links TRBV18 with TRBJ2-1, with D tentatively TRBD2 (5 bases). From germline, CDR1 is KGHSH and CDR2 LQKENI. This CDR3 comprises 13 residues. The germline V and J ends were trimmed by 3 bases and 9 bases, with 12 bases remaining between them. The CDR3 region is CASSPVGVGEQFF. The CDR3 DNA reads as TGTGCCAGCTCACCGGTCGGGGTCGGTGAGCAGTTCTTC.

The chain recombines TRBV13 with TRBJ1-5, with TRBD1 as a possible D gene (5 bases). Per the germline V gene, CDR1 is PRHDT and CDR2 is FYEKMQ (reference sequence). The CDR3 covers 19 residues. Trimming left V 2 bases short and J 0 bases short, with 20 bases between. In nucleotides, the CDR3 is TGTGCCAGCAGCTTACGGGGGGGGACGGACCCTTATAGCAATCAGCCCCAGCATTTT. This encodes CASSLRGGTDPYSNQPQHF. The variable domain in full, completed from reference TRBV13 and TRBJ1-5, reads AAGVIQSPRHLIKEKRETATLKCYPIPRHDTVYWYQQGPGQDPQFLISFYEKMQSDKGSIPDRFSAQQFSDYHSELNMSSLELGDSALYFCASSLRGGTDPYSNQPQHFGDGTRLSIL.

The CDR3 reads CASSRDRGYGYTF. The CDR3 DNA is TGTGCCAGCAGTCGGGACAGGGGGTATGGCTACACCTTC. The V call is TRBV28, the J call TRBJ1-2; TRBD1 matches 11 bases. There are 13 residues in the CDR3. V shed 5 bases and J 5 bases; nucleotides not matched to a gene: 1. Germline CDR1 MDHEN, CDR2 SYDVKM.

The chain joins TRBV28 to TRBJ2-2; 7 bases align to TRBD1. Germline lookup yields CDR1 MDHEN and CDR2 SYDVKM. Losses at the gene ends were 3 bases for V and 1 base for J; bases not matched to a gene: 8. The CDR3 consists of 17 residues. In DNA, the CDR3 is TGTGCCAGCAGTTTCCAACTGAGGGGGCTGAACACCGGGGAGCTGTTTTTT. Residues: CASSFQLRGLNTGELFF.

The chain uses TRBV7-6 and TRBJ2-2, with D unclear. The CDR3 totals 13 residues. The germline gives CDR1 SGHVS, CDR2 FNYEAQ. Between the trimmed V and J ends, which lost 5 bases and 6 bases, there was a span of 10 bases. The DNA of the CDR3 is TGTGCCAGCAGCGCGCTAGGCGCCGGGGAGCTGTTTTTT. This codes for CASSALGAGELFF. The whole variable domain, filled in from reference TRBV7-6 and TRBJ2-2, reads GAGVSQSPRYKVTKRGQDVALRCDPISGHVSLYWYRQALGQGPEFLTYFNYEAQQDKSGLPNDRFSAERPEGSISTLTIQRTEQRDSAMYRCASSALGAGELFFGEGSRLTVL.

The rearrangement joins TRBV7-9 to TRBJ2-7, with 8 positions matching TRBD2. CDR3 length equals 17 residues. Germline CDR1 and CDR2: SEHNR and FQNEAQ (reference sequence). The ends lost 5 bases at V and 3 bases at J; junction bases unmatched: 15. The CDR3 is CASSRRAGGSGNYEQYF. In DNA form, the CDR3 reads TGTGCCAGCAGCCGTAGGGCCGGGGGTAGCGGGAACTACGAGCAGTACTTC.

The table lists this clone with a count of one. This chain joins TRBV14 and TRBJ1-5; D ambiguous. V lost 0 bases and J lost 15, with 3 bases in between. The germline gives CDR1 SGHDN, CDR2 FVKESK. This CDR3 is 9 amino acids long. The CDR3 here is CASSQDRHF. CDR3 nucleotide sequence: TGTGCCAGCAGCCAAGATCGGCATTTT.

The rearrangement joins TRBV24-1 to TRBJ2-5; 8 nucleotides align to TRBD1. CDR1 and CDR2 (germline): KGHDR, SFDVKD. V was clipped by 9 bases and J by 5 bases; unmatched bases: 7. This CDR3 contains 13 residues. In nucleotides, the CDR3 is TGTGCCACCGAGGACAGGGCAAAGGAGACCCAGTACTTC. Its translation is CATEDRAKETQYF.

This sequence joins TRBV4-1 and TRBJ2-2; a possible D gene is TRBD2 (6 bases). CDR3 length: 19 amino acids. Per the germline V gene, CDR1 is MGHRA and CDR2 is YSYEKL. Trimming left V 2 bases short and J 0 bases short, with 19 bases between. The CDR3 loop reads CASSQWKGGRAPNTGELFF. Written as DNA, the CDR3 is TGCGCCAGCAGCCAATGGAAAGGAGGGCGCGCCCCGAACACCGGGGAGCTGTTTTTT.